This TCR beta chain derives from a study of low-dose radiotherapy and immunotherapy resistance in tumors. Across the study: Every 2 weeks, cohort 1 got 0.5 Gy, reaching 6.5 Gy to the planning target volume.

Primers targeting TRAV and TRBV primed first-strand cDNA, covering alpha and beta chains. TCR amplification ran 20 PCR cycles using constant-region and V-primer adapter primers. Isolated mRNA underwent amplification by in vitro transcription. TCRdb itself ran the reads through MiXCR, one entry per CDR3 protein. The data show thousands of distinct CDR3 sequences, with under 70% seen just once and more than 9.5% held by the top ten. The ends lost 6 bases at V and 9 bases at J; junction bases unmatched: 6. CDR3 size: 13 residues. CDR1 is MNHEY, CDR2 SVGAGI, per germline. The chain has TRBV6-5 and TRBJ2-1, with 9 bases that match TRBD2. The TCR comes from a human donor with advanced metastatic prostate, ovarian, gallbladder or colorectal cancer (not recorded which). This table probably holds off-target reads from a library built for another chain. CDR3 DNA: TGTGCCAGCAGCCGCGGGGGGGCTATTGAGCAGTTCTTC. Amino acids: CASSRGGAIEQFF.